Each of the 32 T cell receptor beta chains below was sequenced from the same sample in a study of cytomegalovirus exposure and HLA in healthy donors. Sequencing was performed with immunoSEQ multiplex PCR; in TCRdb, only in-frame clones are kept and a portion is missing. This sample has about 330,000 clones, with 75% to 90% found just once. Source material: PBMCs. The receptors stem from a woman aged 25-40 years in good health and CMV-seropositive.

This clone was recorded only once. The chain links TRBV28 to TRBJ2-1, with D perhaps given as TRBD1 or TRBD2 (5 bases each). Germline CDR1 reads MDHEN; CDR2 reads SYDVKM. This CDR3 contains 15 residues. Deletions cut 5 bases from V and 0 bases from J, with 11 bases between. Written as DNA, the CDR3 is TGTGCCAGCAGTCTCCGGGACGTCTCCTACAATGAGCAGTTCTTC. It translates to CASSLRDVSYNEQFF.

The chain has TRBV19 and TRBJ2-1; 14 bases are a match to TRBD2. Trimming removed 1 base from V and 4 bases from J; junction bases left unmatched: 6. This CDR3 has 18 amino acids. The germline V gene encodes CDR1 LNHDA and CDR2 SQIVND (reference sequence). The CDR3 DNA is TGTGCCAGTAGTATAGGGGCCGGGACTAGCGGGGGTTACAATGAGCAGTTCTTC. It yields the protein CASSIGAGTSGGYNEQFF.

In this sample, this clone turned up a few times. The J gene is TRBJ2-7, the V gene TRBV28, with 7 bases matching TRBD2. Germline V gene lookup returns CDR1 MDHEN and CDR2 SYDVKM. V dropped 7 bases and J dropped 3; count of bases not matched to a gene: 3. CDR3 length: 12 residues. The CDR3: CASTRGIYEQYF. The DNA of the CDR3 is TGTGCCAGCACGCGGGGGATCTACGAGCAGTACTTC.

The genes are TRBV19 and TRBJ2-2, with 9 bases fitting TRBD1. V was pared by 6 bases and J by 1 base, with 6 bases of the junction left unmatched. The length of the CDR3 is 16 residues. CDR1 is LNHDA, CDR2 SQIVND, per germline (reference sequence). As DNA, the CDR3 is TGTGCCAGTAGGGAACCGGGACAGGGGAACACCGGGGAGCTGTTTTTT. The encoded protein is CASREPGQGNTGELFF.

This chain joins TRBV7-6 and TRBJ1-1, with D maybe TRBD1 (5 bases). Trimming took 6 bases from V and 1 from J, leaving 12 bases between them. This CDR3 region has 14 residues. CDR1 is SGHVS and CDR2 is FNYEAQ in the germline V gene. The CDR3 region is CASRKGAANTEAFF. CDR3 in DNA: TGTGCCAGCAGGAAAGGGGCAGCGAACACTGAAGCTTTCTTT.

Only one count was recorded for this clone. The chain links TRBV4-1 to TRBJ2-5; D is undetermined. The length of the CDR3 is 14 residues. V dropped 5 bases and J dropped 4 bases, with 14 bases sitting between them. Germline values: CDR1 MGHRA, CDR2 YSYEKL. The CDR3 loop reads CASSNPLLGETQYF. The CDR3 DNA follows: TGCGCCAGCAGCAACCCCTTACTCGGAGAGACCCAGTACTTC.

This chain connects TRBV27 to TRBJ2-3; TRBD2 matches at 11 bases. Germline values: CDR1 MNHEY, CDR2 SMNVEV (reference sequence). Germline trimming cut 5 bases from V and 0 bases from J; bases unmatched to any gene: 10. The CDR3 length is 18 residues. CDR3 DNA: TGTGCCAGCAGTCCTCTGGGACTAGCGGCACCTAGCACAGATACGCAGTATTTT. Its protein is CASSPLGLAAPSTDTQYF.

The V gene is TRBV27, the J gene TRBJ1-6; 7 bases agree with TRBD1. The CDR3 loop spans 15 amino acids. Germline CDR1 is MNHEY and CDR2 is SMNVEV (reference sequence). J gave up 6 bases and V 6 bases, and 8 bases lay outside the gene matches. The CDR3: CASRTGITFNSPLHF. CDR3 sequence (DNA): TGTGCCAGCAGGACAGGGATAACTTTTAATTCACCCCTCCACTTT.

The CDR3 DNA reads TGTGCCACCAGCGGAAGAGGGGCCCAAGAGACCCAGTACTTC. As protein: CATSGRGAQETQYF. This chain links TRBV15 with TRBJ2-5; perhaps D is TRBD1 or TRBD2 (5 bases each). The CDR3 has 14 residues. Germline-derived CDR1 and CDR2 are LNHNV and YYDKDF (reference sequence). Deletions cut 5 bases from V and 1 base from J, with 11 bases between.

This rearrangement joins TRBV29-1 to TRBJ1-1; 8 nucleotides match TRBD1. Germline V CDR1 and CDR2: SQVTM, ANQGSEA. Germline trimming cut 1 base from V and 4 bases from J; bases unmatched to any gene: 2. The CDR3 is 13 residues long. The CDR3 sequence is CSVEAGQATEAFF. For the CDR3, the DNA is TGCAGCGTTGAAGCGGGACAGGCCACTGAAGCTTTCTTT. Complete variable domain (other parts from reference TRBV29-1 and TRBJ1-1): SAVISQKPSRDICQRGTSLTIQCQVDSQVTMMFWYRQQPGQSLTLIATANQGSEATYESGFVIDKFPISRPNLTFSTLTVSNMSPEDSSIYLCSVEAGQATEAFFGQGTRLTVV.

The chain joins TRBV6-5 to TRBJ2-3; D may be TRBD2 (5 bases). V dropped 2 bases and J dropped 6 bases, with 9 bases sitting between them. Germline CDR1 reads MNHEY; CDR2 reads SVGAGI. The CDR3 sequence is 13 residues long. The CDR3 nucleotides are TGTGCCAGCAGTTACCTAGCTGGGGATACGCAGTATTTT. Its protein product is CASSYLAGDTQYF.

This sequence joins TRBV7-2 and TRBJ2-7, with TRBD2 matching over 13 bases. The germline CDR1 and CDR2 sequences are SGHTA and FQGNSA. With V trimmed by 4 bases and J by 2 bases, 5 bases remained unmatched. The CDR3 covers 16 residues. The CDR3 loop is CASSSGLAGPAYEQYF. CDR3 coding DNA: TGTGCCAGCAGCTCGGGACTAGCGGGGCCCGCCTACGAGCAGTACTTC.

The rearrangement joins TRBV15 to TRBJ2-2, with D perhaps being TRBD1 or TRBD2 (5 bases each). V lost 4 bases to trimming and J lost 4 bases, with 10 bases between them. The CDR3 covers 14 residues. CDR1 and CDR2 (germline): LNHNV, YYDKDF (reference sequence). DNA of the CDR3: TGTGCCACCAGCACCCGGGACGGCACCGGGGAGCTGTTTTTT. It specifies CATSTRDGTGELFF.

The table lists this clone with a count of one. This rearrangement joins TRBV11-1 to TRBJ2-1; 11 nucleotides match TRBD2. J was trimmed by 10 bases and V by 4 bases; bases with no gene match: 0. This CDR3 comprises 12 residues. CDR1 SGHAT and CDR2 FQDESV come from the germline V gene (reference sequence). The CDR3 here is CASSSSGREQFF. The CDR3, as DNA: TGTGCCAGCAGCTCTAGCGGGAGGGAGCAGTTCTTC. The variable domain in full, completed from reference TRBV11-1 and TRBJ2-1, reads EAEVAQSPRYKITEKSQAVAFWCDPISGHATLYWYRQILGQGPELLVQFQDESVVDDSQLPKDRFSAERLKGVDSTLKIQPAELGDSAMYLCASSSSGREQFFGPGTRLTVL.

V gene TRBV7-3 combines with J gene TRBJ1-6; a weak D match, TRBD1 (6 bases). V was trimmed by 0 bases and J by 4 bases, leaving 13 bases between them. Germline V CDR1 and CDR2: SGHTA, FQGTGA. The CDR3 is 17 amino acids. The CDR3 loop is CASSLTAGGGYNSPLHF. The CDR3 coding sequence is TGTGCCAGCAGCTTAACGGCGGGAGGGGGTTATAATTCACCCCTCCACTTT.

The V call is TRBV5-1, the J call TRBJ1-2; D perhaps matches TRBD1 (5 bases). Germline CDR1 is SGHRS and CDR2 is YFSETQ. CDR3 length: 12 residues. Trimming left V 4 bases short and J 5 bases short, with 9 bases between. The CDR3 sequence is CASSQGIYGYTF. CDR3 nucleotides: TGCGCCAGCAGCCAGGGAATTTATGGCTACACCTTC.

This chain connects TRBV29-1 to TRBJ2-3; TRBD1 matches at 10 bases. Trimming took 4 bases from V and 1 from J; bases not matched to a gene: 2. The CDR3 loop spans 14 amino acids. The germline gives CDR1 SQVTM, CDR2 ANQGSEA. The CDR3 reads CSVVGTGGTDTQYF. Written as DNA, the CDR3 is TGCAGCGTTGTGGGGACAGGGGGCACAGATACGCAGTATTTT.

As to this clone: The same CDR3 is also encoded by other DNA sequences in this sample. V usage is TRBV9 and J usage is TRBJ2-5; D is possibly TRBD2 (5 bases). Germline V gives CDR1 SGDLS, CDR2 YYNGEE. Trimming left V 0 bases short and J 3 bases short, with 9 bases between. This CDR3 comprises 14 residues. Written as DNA, the CDR3 is TGTGCCAGCAGCGTAGGGACGGGAAAAGAGACCCAGTACTTC. This translates into CASSVGTGKETQYF. The full variable domain, in which reference TRBV9 and TRBJ2-5 provide the parts outside the CDR3, is DSGVTQTPKHLITATGQRVTLRCSPRSGDLSVYWYQQSLDQGLQFLIQYYNGEERAKGNILERFSAQQFPDLHSELNLSSLELGDSALYFCASSVGTGKETQYFGPGTRLLVL.

The V and J genes are TRBV6-1 and TRBJ2-2, with D possibly being TRBD2 (7 bases). The CDR3 covers 21 residues. Trimming stripped 6 bases from V and 2 bases from J, with 31 bases between. CDR1 and CDR2 (germline): MNHNS, SASEGT. The CDR3 region is CASSEPAAGHLGDYNTGELFF. CDR3 DNA: TGTGCCAGCAGCGAACCAGCCGCGGGACACCTTGGGGACTATAACACCGGGGAGCTGTTTTTT.

The CDR3 reads CASSSEPTVTGANVLTF. The CDR3 DNA follows: TGTGCCAGCAGCTCCGAACCCACGGTTACTGGGGCCAACGTCCTGACTTTC. The chain links TRBV5-6 to TRBJ2-6; D remains unclear. The germline V gene has CDR1 SGHDT and CDR2 YYEEEE. V was pared by 3 bases and J by 2 bases, with 15 bases between. The CDR3 loop spans 17 amino acids.

This rearrangement joins TRBV28 to TRBJ1-5, with 7 bases aligning to TRBD1. CDR1 is MDHEN and CDR2 is SYDVKM in the germline V gene. The CDR3 is made up of 15 amino acids. Trimming cost V 5 bases and J 0 bases; bases outside gene matches: 4. The DNA of the CDR3 is TGTGCCAGCAGTGACGGGACAGCTAGCAATCAGCCCCAGCATTTT. It yields the protein CASSDGTASNQPQHF. Based on the CDR3 plus reference TRBV28 and TRBJ1-5, the full variable domain is DVKVTQSSRYLVKRTGEKVFLECVQDMDHENMFWYRQDPGLGLRLIYFSYDVKMKEKGDIPEGYSVSREKKERFSLILESASTNQTSMYLCASSDGTASNQPQHFGDGTRLSIL.

This clone was found once. V is TRBV9 and J is TRBJ2-3; D gene uncertain. This CDR3 is built from 10 residues. Per the germline V gene, CDR1 is SGDLS and CDR2 is YYNGEE. Trimming removed 7 bases at V and 5 bases at J, with 5 bases between. The CDR3 loop reads CASAGDTQYF. The CDR3 DNA reads as TGTGCCAGCGCCGGAGATACGCAGTATTTT.

This chain connects TRBV7-2 to TRBJ2-7; no firm D call. The CDR3 has 17 amino acids. The germline V gene encodes CDR1 SGHTA and CDR2 FQGNSA. V dropped 2 bases and J dropped 5 bases, with 22 bases sitting between them. The CDR3 spells CASSLSQPGFGYNEQYF. CDR3 DNA: TGTGCCAGCAGCTTAAGTCAGCCCGGGTTTGGGTACAACGAGCAGTACTTC.

The CDR3: CAWSVIDRQNQPQHF. The CDR3 DNA follows: TGTGCCTGGAGTGTAATCGACAGACAGAATCAGCCCCAGCATTTT. The gene calls are TRBV30 and TRBJ1-5; D may be TRBD1 (5 bases). The CDR3 runs 15 residues. The ends were cut back, 0 bases at V and 4 bases at J, with 13 bases in the middle. CDR1 and CDR2 (germline): GTSNPN, SVGIG (reference sequence).

This clone showed up just once. The chain combines TRBV20-1 with TRBJ2-2; D ambiguous. The CDR3 has 11 residues. The ends were cut back, 6 bases at V and 6 bases at J, with 8 bases in the middle. Germline V gene data show CDR1 as DFQATT and CDR2 as SNEGSKA (reference sequence). The CDR3 coding sequence is TGCAGTGCCTCCACGGCCGGGGAGCTGTTTTTT. Protein: CSASTAGELFF.

V usage is TRBV5-4 and J usage is TRBJ2-7, with D perhaps TRBD2 (6 bases). Germline V gene data show CDR1 as SGHNT and CDR2 as YYREEE (reference sequence). The V end was cut by 0 bases, the J end by 0 bases, with 10 bases between. The CDR3 is made up of 15 amino acids. CDR3 bases: TGTGCCAGCAGCTTGGGCGGGGATTTCTCCTACGAGCAGTACTTC. Translation gives CASSLGGDFSYEQYF. The full variable domain, completed using reference TRBV5-4 and TRBJ2-7, is ETGVTQSPTHLIKTRGQQVTLRCSSQSGHNTVSWYQQALGQGPQFIFQYYREEENGRGNFPPRFSGLQFPNYSSELNVNALELDDSALYLCASSLGGDFSYEQYFGPGTRLTVT.

The gene calls are TRBV9 and TRBJ2-1; possibly TRBD2 for D (6 bases). With 1 base removed from V and 4 bases from J, the gap between germline ends came to 12 bases. CDR1 is SGDLS, CDR2 YYNGEE, per germline. The CDR3 contains 15 residues. The CDR3 region is CASSVRLASYNEQFF. CDR3 DNA: TGTGCCAGCAGCGTAAGGCTAGCGAGTTACAATGAGCAGTTCTTC.

This chain uses TRBV4-1 with TRBJ2-1; possible D gene TRBD2, 5 bases. The CDR3 has 15 amino acids. From germline, CDR1 is MGHRA and CDR2 YSYEKL. V was cut by 6 bases and J by 0 bases, with 12 bases left in between. In DNA, the CDR3 is TGCGCCAGCAGGCTACTAGTCGGCTCCTACAATGAGCAGTTCTTC. Translating gives CASRLLVGSYNEQFF.

This clone was seen a single time. This CDR3 is CASSPGRAGGPEQYF. The CDR3 DNA reads TGCGCCAGCAGCCCCGGGAGAGCGGGAGGACCCGAGCAGTACTTC. J is TRBJ2-7 and V is TRBV4-3; 9 bases match TRBD2. CDR1 and CDR2 from the germline V gene are LGHNA and YSLEER. The junction had 10 bases not matched to a gene; V was cut back by 4 bases and J by 6 bases. The CDR3 is 15 residues long.

The J gene is TRBJ1-2, the V gene TRBV7-2; D gene ambiguous. V was clipped by 5 bases and J by 4 bases, with 11 bases between them. Germline CDR1 SGHTA, CDR2 FQGNSA. The CDR3 loop spans 13 amino acids. CDR3 sequence (DNA): TGTGCCAGCAGCCCCCCCATAGCCTATGGCTACACCTTC. This codes for CASSPPIAYGYTF. Supplemented by reference TRBV7-2 and TRBJ1-2, the full variable domain reads GAGVSQSPSNKVTEKGKDVELRCDPISGHTALYWYRQSLGQGLEFLIYFQGNSAPDKSGLPSDRFSAERTGGSVSTLTIQRTQQEDSAVYLCASSPPIAYGYTFGSGTRLTVV.

The genes are TRBV28 and TRBJ2-7, with 9 bases fitting TRBD1. From germline, CDR1 is MDHEN and CDR2 SYDVKM. Germline trimming cut 6 bases from V and 1 base from J; bases unmatched to any gene: 4. The CDR3 runs to 14 residues. The CDR3 sequence is CASRQTGGSYEQYF. The CDR3 DNA reads as TGTGCCAGCAGGCAGACAGGGGGTTCCTACGAGCAGTACTTC.

The chain recombines TRBV7-6 with TRBJ1-2; D possibly corresponds to TRBD1 (6 bases). CDR3 length: 14 amino acids. Germline CDR1 SGHVS, CDR2 FNYEAQ. V was cut by 0 bases and J by 4 bases, with 9 bases left in between. The CDR3 DNA follows: TGTGCCAGCAGCTTAGCCCCAGGGGCCTATGGCTACACCTTC. This encodes CASSLAPGAYGYTF.